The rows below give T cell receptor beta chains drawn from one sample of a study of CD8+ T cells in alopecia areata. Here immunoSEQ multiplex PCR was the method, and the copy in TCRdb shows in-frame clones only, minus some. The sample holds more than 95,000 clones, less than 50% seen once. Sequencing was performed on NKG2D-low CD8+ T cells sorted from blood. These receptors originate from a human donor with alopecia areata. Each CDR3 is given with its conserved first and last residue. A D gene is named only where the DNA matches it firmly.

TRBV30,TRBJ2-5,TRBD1,CAWSVTGGGETQYF
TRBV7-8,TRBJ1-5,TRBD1,CASSLGQGQPQHF
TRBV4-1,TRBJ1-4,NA,CASSAVVGEREKLFF
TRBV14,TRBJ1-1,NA,CASSLVPGNTEAFF
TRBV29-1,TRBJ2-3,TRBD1,CSGQGTDSTDTQYF
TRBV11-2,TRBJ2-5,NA,CASSRRQGPEETQYF
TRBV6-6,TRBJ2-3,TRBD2,CASSLTLAGNTDTQYF
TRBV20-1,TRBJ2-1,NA,CSAGISEQFF
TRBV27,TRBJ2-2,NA,CASSDWDTGELFF
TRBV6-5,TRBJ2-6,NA,CASSLDTGANVLTF
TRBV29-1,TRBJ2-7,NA,CSVWGVNEQYF
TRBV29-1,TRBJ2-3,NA,CSVLSTDTQYF
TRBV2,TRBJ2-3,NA,CARAGTYTDTQYF
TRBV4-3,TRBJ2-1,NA,CASSHLANEQFF
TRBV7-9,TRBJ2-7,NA,CASSAPRGFEQYF
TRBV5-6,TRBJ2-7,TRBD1,CASSPGQKRYEQYF
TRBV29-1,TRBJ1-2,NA,CSVEGTVGYTF
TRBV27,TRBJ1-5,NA,CASSLEGGQPQHF
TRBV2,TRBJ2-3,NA,CASSTGSDTQYF
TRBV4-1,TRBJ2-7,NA,CASSLLEEQGGYSEQYF
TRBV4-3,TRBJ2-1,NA,CASSLGSSEYNEQFF
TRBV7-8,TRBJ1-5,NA,CASSKGQLNQPQHF
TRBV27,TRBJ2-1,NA,CASSLSTVNEQFF
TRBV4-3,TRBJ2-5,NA,CASSRTVQETQYF
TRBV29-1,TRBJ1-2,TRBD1,CSVPGQGKNGYTF
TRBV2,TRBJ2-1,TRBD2,CASSEDSGPYNEQFF
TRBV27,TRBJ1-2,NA,CASSLGDGTYGYTF
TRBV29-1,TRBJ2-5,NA,CSVPLETQYF
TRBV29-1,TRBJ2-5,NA,CSVEPRYQETQYF